This is a list of T cell receptor beta chains from one sample in a study of T-cell memory formation after mild COVID-19. One entry per CDR3 protein, called by TCRdb with MiXCR from the 5' RACE reads. The sample holds about 430,000 distinct CDR3 sequences, about a sixth seen once. The sample was PBMCs or a T cell subset sorted from them (not recorded which). The source of these receptors is a young man who had mild COVID-19 (a few samples of this study predate the infection). Cell type and time point are not known. CDR3s include the opening cysteine and the closing phenylalanine or tryptophan. The order of the fields is CDR3 length, V gene, CDR3 protein.

cdr3_length: 15
v_call: TRBV5-5
cdr3_aa: CASSPRIQGSAGYTF

cdr3_length: 13
v_call: TRBV24-1
cdr3_aa: CATSDIFGETQYF

cdr3_length: 14
v_call: TRBV28
cdr3_aa: CASRGLGAFNEQFF

cdr3_length: 13
v_call: TRBV19
cdr3_aa: CASSIIGESPLHF

cdr3_length: 13
v_call: TRBV7-2
cdr3_aa: CASSLGYTKTQYF

cdr3_length: 15
v_call: TRBV19
cdr3_aa: CASSIRRGDVYGYTF

cdr3_length: 18
v_call: TRBV28
cdr3_aa: CASSHSQGLAGSTDTQYF

cdr3_length: 16
v_call: TRBV18
cdr3_aa: CASSPRGDSLRGEAFF

cdr3_length: 13
v_call: TRBV6-5
cdr3_aa: CASTESPAYEQYF

cdr3_length: 13
v_call: TRBV7-9
cdr3_aa: CASSETGWRPQHF

cdr3_length: 11
v_call: TRBV9
cdr3_aa: CASSAPGLAFF

cdr3_length: 15
v_call: TRBV7-9
cdr3_aa: CASSPRDRVIETQYF

cdr3_length: 12
v_call: TRBV5-5
cdr3_aa: CASSTLTDTQYF

cdr3_length: 15
v_call: TRBV4-1
cdr3_aa: CASRPRDEPYQPQHF

cdr3_length: 16
v_call: TRBV4-1
cdr3_aa: CASSPARGGWGNEQFF

cdr3_length: 14
v_call: TRBV4-3
cdr3_aa: CASSQETEWFEAFF

cdr3_length: 11
v_call: TRBV12-3/TRBV12-4
cdr3_aa: CASDRGNEQFF

cdr3_length: 14
v_call: TRBV4-2
cdr3_aa: CASSPLADQETQYF

cdr3_length: 13
v_call: TRBV5-1
cdr3_aa: CASSLDRLTEAFF

cdr3_length: 15
v_call: TRBV20-1
cdr3_aa: CSARRTGALGNIQYF

cdr3_length: 16
v_call: TRBV11-1
cdr3_aa: CASRTRGVRGNQPQHF

cdr3_length: 8
v_call: TRBV7-7
cdr3_aa: CASSHEYF

cdr3_length: 17
v_call: TRBV5-1
cdr3_aa: CASSAPTSGGPTDTQYF

cdr3_length: 16
v_call: TRBV7-6
cdr3_aa: CASSLDSRGPRGEQFF

cdr3_length: 15
v_call: TRBV6-6
cdr3_aa: CASSQPATSGGEQFF

cdr3_length: 15
v_call: TRBV5-1
cdr3_aa: CASSLTAGVAGELFF

cdr3_length: 16
v_call: TRBV7-6
cdr3_aa: CASSLLGASVTGELFF

cdr3_length: 17
v_call: TRBV4-3
cdr3_aa: CASSQTGQGLVPDTQYF

cdr3_length: 16
v_call: TRBV4-1
cdr3_aa: CASSRRGGTGNYEQYF

cdr3_length: 14
v_call: TRBV7-2
cdr3_aa: CASSSYLQENGYTF

cdr3_length: 13
v_call: TRBV6-2/TRBV6-3
cdr3_aa: CASSYSERAEAFF

cdr3_length: 13
v_call: TRBV4-1
cdr3_aa: CASSHYSPLGRFF

cdr3_length: 16
v_call: TRBV4-2
cdr3_aa: CASSQVGGSRYNEQFF

cdr3_length: 13
v_call: TRBV5-1
cdr3_aa: CASSSTSKDTQYF

cdr3_length: 11
v_call: TRBV30
cdr3_aa: CAWSTGYEQYF

cdr3_length: 13
v_call: TRBV29-1
cdr3_aa: CSVEPGGDYEQYF

cdr3_length: 18
v_call: TRBV4-1
cdr3_aa: CASSQVFSGTSQYNEQFF

cdr3_length: 12
v_call: TRBV28
cdr3_aa: CASTTLGETQYF

cdr3_length: 15
v_call: TRBV7-8
cdr3_aa: CASSIQGESSNEQFF

cdr3_length: 13
v_call: TRBV4-2
cdr3_aa: CASSQDSPNTIYF

cdr3_length: 14
v_call: TRBV20-1
cdr3_aa: CSAKGTGHTDTQYF

cdr3_length: 14
v_call: TRBV6-6
cdr3_aa: CASRVTAGVTEAFF

cdr3_length: 15
v_call: TRBV5-1
cdr3_aa: CASSAGQAADEKLFF

cdr3_length: 14
v_call: TRBV12-3/TRBV12-4
cdr3_aa: CASSPGQSTDTQYF

cdr3_length: 17
v_call: TRBV10-3
cdr3_aa: CAIRGVLLAGGYNEQFF

cdr3_length: 14
v_call: TRBV12-3/TRBV12-4
cdr3_aa: CASTNRGRKNIQYF

cdr3_length: 12
v_call: TRBV19
cdr3_aa: CASSHFNQPQHF

cdr3_length: 16
v_call: TRBV5-1
cdr3_aa: CASSLAETAYNYGYTF

cdr3_length: 12
v_call: TRBV12-3/TRBV12-4
cdr3_aa: CASRSGGAEAFF

cdr3_length: 13
v_call: TRBV29-1
cdr3_aa: CSVGMGPFSEAFF

cdr3_length: 15
v_call: TRBV21-1
cdr3_aa: CASSSRLVAKNIQYF

cdr3_length: 12
v_call: TRBV20-1
cdr3_aa: CSARTPNYGYTF

cdr3_length: 13
v_call: TRBV7-9
cdr3_aa: CASSKGTGETQYF

cdr3_length: 14
v_call: TRBV10-3
cdr3_aa: CAISEGDRVNIQYF

cdr3_length: 13
v_call: TRBV9
cdr3_aa: CASSVTGNTEAFF

cdr3_length: 15
v_call: TRBV29-1
cdr3_aa: CSVEEGRGSTDTQYF

cdr3_length: 15
v_call: TRBV9
cdr3_aa: CASSVGEGINYGYTF

cdr3_length: 16
v_call: TRBV7-2
cdr3_aa: CASSTRGGGYTGELFF

cdr3_length: 16
v_call: TRBV6-5
cdr3_aa: CASSLTSMRTNEKLFF

cdr3_length: 17
v_call: TRBV10-2
cdr3_aa: CASSDGAGQGYNSPLHF